The clone carrying this TCR beta chain was seen once. In the original processing: Using reference gene primer amplification, nucleated cell counts were estimated. This table comes from immunoSEQ multiplex PCR, and its TCRdb copy is limited to in-frame clones, with some not included. That table gives V, J and clone size, and the DNA gave D and trimming. The sample includes 150,000 to 200,000 clones, roughly 86% of them seen just once. This sample is part of a study of blood T cell repertoires in COVID-19. In the study overall: The United States, Italy and Spain supplied acute and convalescent COVID-19 samples. From T cells, B-cell-depleted T cells, or PBMCs came the material, which was cDNA or gDNA.

The V gene's germline CDR1 is MNHNS and CDR2 SASEGT. The V gene lost 0 bases and the J gene lost 12 bases, with 18 bases spanning the gap. The CDR3 runs to 15 residues. This chain connects TRBV6-1 to TRBJ2-1; D call uncertain. Sequencing used peripheral blood. This TCR was recovered from a man in his 70s with acute or convalescent COVID-19. CDR3 loop: CASSEAQASLSWQFF. The CDR3 DNA sequence: TGTGCCAGCAGTGAAGCGCAGGCCTCCTTGTCGTGGCAGTTCTTC.